This T cell receptor (delta chain) was retrieved from a study of gamma-delta T cells after stem cell transplantation listed by TCRdb under 2016. The library was obtained by RT-PCR. Instrument used: Illumina MiSeq. TCRdb processed the public reads again with the CATT caller, after which rows with matching DNA were combined. A total of about 14,000 delta-chain clones appear in this sample, more than 7.5% of them only once. Jointly, the top ten make up 55% to 80% of the sample. The V end gives up 3 bases and the J end 4 bases, leaving 14 bases in the junction not matched to a gene. The CDR3 starts with the cysteine, ends with the phenylalanine, and has 15 residues. CDR3 DNA only is kept here, 45 bases in frame from base 1. CDR1 and CDR2, looked up from the germline V gene (reference sequence), are TVYSNPD and GDNSRS. Note on this clone: Which antigen it targets is not known. TCRdb records a much larger clone's protein for this DNA, with a difference at residue 4 that likely arises from a read error; the protein given is the translation of the DNA.

Sequencing used gamma-delta T cells. The sequence was collected from a human donor. It is not recorded whose cells these are; they may come from a transplant donor. The chain is encoded by TRDV3 joined to TRDJ1; TRDD3 lines up with 7 middle nucleotides. Here the CDR3 is given as CALGAGADTVDKLIF. DNA sequence: TGTGCCTTGGGAGCTGGGGCGGATACGGTCGATAAACTCATCTTT.